Listed below are T cell receptor beta chains from one sample, sequenced in a study of blood T cell repertoires in COVID-19. The protocol was immunoSEQ multiplex PCR, while the TCRdb copy is restricted to in-frame clones and leaves out a portion. The data contain 130,000 to 150,000 clones, 80% of them singletons. Sequencing was carried out using peripheral blood. These receptors all come from a man in his fifties or sixties with active or convalescent COVID-19. Each CDR3 is given with its conserved first and last residue. The D gene is left open where the match is weak. Size is omitted from some rows. Given values are once, few, many or a class for expanded clones.

>NA|TRBV19|NA|TRBJ1-5
CASSSRPWGNQPQHF
TGTGCCAGTAGTAGCAGGCCCTGGGGCAATCAGCCCCAGCATTTT
>many|TRBV7-2|NA|TRBJ2-7
CASSSDMYEQYF
TGTGCCAGCAGCTCGGACATGTACGAGCAGTACTTC
>NA|TRBV4-2|TRBD1|TRBJ2-1
CASSQRRGTGGKNEQFF
TGTGCCAGCAGCCAGCGGCGAGGGACAGGGGGGAAGAATGAGCAGTTCTTC
>NA|TRBV7-2|TRBD2|TRBJ2-7
CASSLVRESAEQYF
TGTGCCAGCAGCTTAGTGCGGGAGTCAGCCGAGCAGTACTTC
>few|TRBV19|NA|TRBJ1-2
CASRQFYGYTF
TGTGCCAGCCGACAGTTCTATGGCTACACCTTC
>NA|TRBV30|NA|TRBJ1-3
CAWSRNTIYF
TGTGCCTGGAGCAGAAACACCATATATTTT
>NA|TRBV6-4|NA|TRBJ1-5
CASSAFRVCNQPQHF
TGTGCCAGCAGTGCTTTCAGGGTTTGTAATCAGCCCCAGCATTTT
>NA|TRBV18|NA|TRBJ2-7
CASSPSFEQYF
TGTGCCAGCTCCCCCTCGTTCGAGCAGTACTTC
>NA|TRBV29-1|TRBD2|TRBJ2-1
CSGDYHNEQFF
TGCAGCGGGGACTATCACAATGAGCAGTTCTTC
>NA|TRBV5-1|NA|TRBJ2-5
CASTSAGEETQYF
TGCGCCAGCACCTCGGCAGGGGAAGAGACCCAGTACTTC
>NA|TRBV5-5|NA|TRBJ1-1
CASSLGLFGTEAFF
TGTGCCAGCAGTTTGGGACTCTTCGGCACTGAAGCTTTCTTT
>NA|TRBV6-2/TRBV6-3|TRBD1|TRBJ1-1
CASSSRGTGGTEAFF
TGTGCCAGCAGCTCGAGAGGGACAGGGGGGACTGAAGCTTTCTTT
>many|TRBV5-6|NA|TRBJ1-5
CASSLASGQPQHF
TGTGCCAGCAGCTTGGCCTCGGGACAGCCCCAGCATTTT